What follows are 13 T cell receptor beta chains derived from one specimen sequenced in a study of shared clonotypes between healthy human individuals. The protocol was immunoSEQ multiplex PCR, while the TCRdb copy is restricted to in-frame clones and leaves out a portion. The sample includes about 2.3 million clones, approximately 93% seen only once; the top ten take 0.39%. The sample was naive CD4+ T cells from PBMCs. Specified subset: CD45RA+ positively selected. The origin of the receptors is a man between 18 and 29 years old in good health. Some clones in this sample may be carry-over from other donors' samples.

This clone occurred once. This chain uses TRBV6-4 with TRBJ2-3; unclear D gene. The CDR3 contains 14 residues. Trimming took off 3 bases at V and 0 bases at J, with 7 bases between the two ends. In germline, CDR1 is MRHNA, CDR2 SNTAGT. The CDR3 reads CASSEGMSTDTQYF. CDR3 nucleotide sequence: TGTGCCAGCAGTGAGGGCATGAGCACAGATACGCAGTATTTT.

The chain links TRBV7-3 to TRBJ2-7; 7 bases match TRBD2. The CDR3 sequence is 13 residues long. Germline V gene data show CDR1 as SGHTA and CDR2 as FQGTGA. Unmatched junction bases numbered 7, after V lost 5 bases and J lost 6 bases. CDR3 DNA sequence: TGTGCCAGCAGCCCCGGACTAGTAGGCGAGCAGTACTTC. Encoded protein: CASSPGLVGEQYF.

The genes are TRBV9 and TRBJ2-5; D is uncertain. V was pared by 3 bases and J by 5 bases, with 11 bases between. The CDR3 runs 13 residues. The germline gives CDR1 SGDLS, CDR2 YYNGEE. For the CDR3, the DNA is TGTGCCAGCAGCGGAGCTTTGATGGAGACCCAGTACTTC. This gives the protein CASSGALMETQYF.

This clone was counted a few times. The genes are TRBV28 and TRBJ1-2; TRBD1 matches at 7 bases. Looked up from germline, CDR1 is MDHEN and CDR2 is SYDVKM. This CDR3 is 14 amino acids long. V gave up 6 bases and J gave up 4 bases; unmatched junction bases: 8. CDR3 nucleotides: TGTGCCAGCAGCCAGACAACAGGGGTCTATGGCTACACCTTC. Translating gives CASSQTTGVYGYTF.

The rearrangement uses TRBV15 and TRBJ2-2; no clear D gene. CDR1 and CDR2 from the germline V gene are LNHNV and YYDKDF (reference sequence). CDR3 length: 15 residues. The germline V and J ends were trimmed by 0 bases and 4 bases, with 9 bases remaining between them. The CDR3 sequence: CATSRDLWATGELFF. The CDR3, as DNA: TGTGCCACCAGCAGAGATTTGTGGGCCACCGGGGAGCTGTTTTTT.

In its sample, this clone was seen a few times. V is TRBV7-6 and J is TRBJ1-2; the D is unclear. The ends were cut back, 0 bases at V and 7 bases at J, with 15 bases in the middle. Germline V lookup: CDR1 SGHVS, CDR2 FNYEAQ. This CDR3 spans 15 amino acids. The CDR3 sequence is CASSLANSGTIGYTF. CDR3 sequence (DNA): TGTGCCAGCAGCTTAGCCAACAGTGGTACTATTGGCTACACCTTC. The whole variable domain, remainder taken from reference TRBV7-6 and TRBJ1-2, is GAGVSQSPRYKVTKRGQDVALRCDPISGHVSLYWYRQALGQGPEFLTYFNYEAQQDKSGLPNDRFSAERPEGSISTLTIQRTEQRDSAMYRCASSLANSGTIGYTFGSGTRLTVV.

In this sample, this clone turned up once. The chain links TRBV2 to TRBJ2-3, with D possibly being TRBD1 or TRBD2 (6 bases each). CDR1 and CDR2 (germline): SNHLY, FYNNEI. V was cut by 5 bases and J by 7 bases, with 22 bases left in between. This CDR3 is 16 amino acids long. CDR3 coding DNA: TGTGCCAGCAGTAGTCAGGGGAGGTCCGGGGCATATACGCAGTATTTT. The encoded protein is CASSSQGRSGAYTQYF.

The chain recombines TRBV7-8 with TRBJ2-1; D is undetermined. The germline V gene encodes CDR1 SGHVS and CDR2 FQNEAQ. V lost 4 bases and J 16 bases, leaving 23 bases between the germline ends. The CDR3 runs 14 residues. The CDR3 sequence is CASSSRVPGASSFF. The CDR3 DNA sequence: TGTGCCAGCAGCTCTAGGGTCCCGGGTGCCAGTTCCTTCTTC.

CDR3 nucleotide sequence: TGCAGCGTTGAAGGCCCCTCCCCCGAGCAGTACTTC. The encoded protein is CSVEGPSPEQYF. V is TRBV29-1 and J is TRBJ2-7; D not certain. V lost 1 base and J 6 bases, leaving 10 bases between the germline ends. This CDR3 is 12 amino acids long. The V gene's germline CDR1 is SQVTM and CDR2 ANQGSEA.

This sequence joins TRBV27 and TRBJ2-5; TRBD2 agrees at 7 bases. Germline assignment: CDR1 MNHEY and CDR2 SMNVEV (reference sequence). Trimming cost V 10 bases and J 7 bases; bases outside gene matches: 9. The CDR3 contains 12 residues. The CDR3 protein is CATSRREGTQYF. The DNA of the CDR3 is TGTGCCACATCGAGAAGGGAGGGGACCCAGTACTTC.

V and J are TRBV5-1 and TRBJ2-7; D gene uncertain. CDR3 length equals 12 residues. Trimming took off 4 bases at V and 5 bases at J, with 10 bases between the two ends. CDR1 is SGHRS, CDR2 YFSETQ, per germline. CDR3 DNA: TGCGCCAGCAGCCGGTATGGGGACGAGCAGTACTTC. It encodes CASSRYGDEQYF.

The rearrangement links TRBV27 to TRBJ1-1, with 8 bases fitting TRBD1. Germline V gene lookup returns CDR1 MNHEY and CDR2 SMNVEV (reference sequence). The J segment lost 4 bases and the V segment lost 6 bases, leaving 7 bases of the junction unmatched. The CDR3 totals 14 residues. In DNA, the CDR3 is TGTGCCAGCAGGGACAGGGACTGGGCCACTGAAGCTTTCTTT. This translates into CASRDRDWATEAFF.

The gene calls are TRBV4-1 and TRBJ1-2; D gene uncertain. Germline values: CDR1 MGHRA, CDR2 YSYEKL. V was trimmed by 0 bases and J by 0 bases, leaving 8 bases between them. The CDR3 is made up of 15 amino acids. CDR3 residues: CASSQDPQANYGYTF. The DNA of the CDR3 is TGCGCCAGCAGCCAAGACCCTCAAGCTAACTATGGCTACACCTTC.